The table lists the clone carrying this T cell receptor (beta chain) with a count of one. Per the germline V gene, CDR1 is KGHSH and CDR2 is LQKENI. The CDR3 sequence is 16 residues long. With V trimmed by 1 base and J by 8 bases, 9 bases remained unmatched. As processed by the authors: For nucleated cells, counts were estimated from reference gene primer amplification. Method: immunoSEQ multiplex PCR; TCRdb's copy keeps in-frame clones and lacks some. Clonal size and the V and J genes are those of that table, whereas D and trimming came from the DNA. The sample consists of 52,000 or so clones, 86% of them appearing once. The data derive from a study of blood T cell repertoires in COVID-19. About the study: Samples of COVID-19 (acute and convalescent) were obtained from the United States, Italy and Spain. PBMCs, B-cell-depleted T cells, or T cells were the source of the cDNA or gDNA that made up the material.

The clonotype was recovered from an elderly man with acute or convalescent COVID-19. Specimen: peripheral blood. This rearrangement joins TRBV18 to TRBJ2-2; TRBD2 aligns across 8 bases. The CDR3 DNA reads as TGTGCCAGCTCACCACAGAGCGGGAGAACGTGGGGGGAGCTGTTTTTT. This sequence encodes CASSPQSGRTWGELFF.